This T cell receptor (beta chain) appears in the sequencing data of a study of T cell repertoires in cytomegalovirus infection. Study information: Shared public TCR beta signatures pointed to both CMV infection and a matching HLA type. Study-wide findings and caveats: Of the TCR beta families, the public ones yielded a cumulative frequency that identified carriers of CMV plus the relevant HLA. CMV-specific TCR beta clonotypes restricted by HLA-C were the ones dominating the ex vivo response.

The V gene's germline CDR1 is SGHVS and CDR2 FQNEAQ. The CDR3 contains 15 residues. The ends were cut back, 2 bases at V and 6 bases at J, with 14 bases in the middle. Each CDR3 protein is one row after TCRdb ran MiXCR on the reads. The sample includes about 240,000 distinct CDR3 sequences, 6% to 8% of them seen just once. This clonotype showed up many times. What it recognizes is unknown. This receptor was taken from a human donor in good health (CMV status not recorded). Some clones in this sample may be carry-over from other donors' samples. This sequence joins TRBV7-8 and TRBJ2-1; D remains unclear. What was sequenced was PBMCs. The CDR3 DNA follows: TGTGCCAGCAGCTTAATGCTCGTGATCGCCAATGAGCAGTTCTTC. Its translation is CASSLMLVIANEQFF.